This T cell receptor beta chain was identified in a study of blood T cells in healthy people across ages. Together with a sample-barcoded 5' primer, a J-beta primer mix was included in a second PCR lasting about 6 to 11 cycles. A template-switch adaptor that had 12 random nucleotides put a tag on each cDNA molecule. Researchers report that each sample yielded at least 2.5 million CDR3-containing paired-end reads. TCRdb reanalysed the 5' RACE reads using MiXCR and keeps one entry per CDR3 protein. The sample has around 320,000 distinct CDR3 sequences; roughly a quarter are singletons. V was cut by 4 bases and J by 1 base, with 8 bases left in between. Germline CDR1 reads SGHRS; CDR2 reads YFSETQ. CDR3 length equals 13 residues. Per-sample PBMC isolation yielded at least 6.5 million cells. Every sample gave at least 5.5 micrograms of total RNA when it was extracted.

This TCR came from a woman aged 70-85 years in good health. The J gene is TRBJ1-1, the V gene TRBV5-1; D is uncertain. The sample was blood. The CDR3 sequence: CASSTRGNTEAFF. CDR3 bases: TGCGCCAGCAGCACCCGGGGGAACACTGAAGCTTTCTTT.